This section outlines one TCR beta chain sequence together with its context. The antigen remains undetermined. The data derive from a study of cytomegalovirus exposure and HLA in healthy donors. Background on the study: Unique TCRs from HLA-typed donors, 70 million to 85 million of them, were held in an early data release.

General observations from the study: In an earlier analysis, about 87% or about 30%: the productive usage of most TCR beta V segments. One variant, a missense change in DCLRE1C, was linked in a later analysis to TCR beta V- and J-gene trimming.

Vbeta (60) and Jbeta (13) primers were used in the PCR. Sequencing was performed with immunoSEQ multiplex PCR; in TCRdb, only in-frame clones are kept and a portion is missing. Among approximately 160,000 clones, less than 85% were seen once, and the ten largest hold less than 2%. This CDR3 spans 15 amino acids. Between the trimmed V and J ends, which lost 3 bases and 8 bases, there was a span of 17 bases. The V gene's germline CDR1 is MNHEY and CDR2 SMNVEV (reference sequence). This chain links TRBV27 with TRBJ2-1; weak D call: TRBD2 (7 bases). The sequence came from a male donor in good health and CMV-seronegative. The sample consisted of PBMCs. This chain's CDR3 is CASSLGGRGGDEQFF. CDR3 bases: TGTGCCAGCAGTTTGGGGGGAAGGGGGGGGGATGAGCAGTTCTTC.